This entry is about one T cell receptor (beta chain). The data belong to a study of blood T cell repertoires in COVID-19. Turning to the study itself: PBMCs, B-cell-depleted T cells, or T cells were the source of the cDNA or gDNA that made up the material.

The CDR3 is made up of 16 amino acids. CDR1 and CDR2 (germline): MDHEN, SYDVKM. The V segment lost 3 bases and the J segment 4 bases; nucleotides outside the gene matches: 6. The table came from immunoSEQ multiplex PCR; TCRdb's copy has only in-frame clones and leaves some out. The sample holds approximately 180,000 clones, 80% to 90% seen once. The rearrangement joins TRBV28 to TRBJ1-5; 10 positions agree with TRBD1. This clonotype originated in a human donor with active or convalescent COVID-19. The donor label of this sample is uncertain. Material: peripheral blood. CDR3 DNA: TGTGCCAGCAGTTTGTTGACAGGGGGCATTAATCAGCCCCAGCATTTT. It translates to CASSLLTGGINQPQHF.